These 29 T cell receptor beta chains share one sample of origin, sequenced in a study of radiation and T cells in renal cell carcinoma. The time point is: blood 2 weeks post-SBRT. Indicated treatment: 15 Gy SBRT to primary tumor, nephrectomy 4 weeks later. Assay used: immunoSEQ multiplex PCR; TCRdb lists only in-frame clones, some missing. Here the sample spans 120,000 or so clones, about four fifths being singletons. The source material was blood, sampled from a patient whose treatment included radiotherapy and nephrectomy. All receptors derive from a man aged 45-60 years with renal cell carcinoma.

This clone was observed once. The rearrangement uses TRBV4-1 and TRBJ1-2; 10 bases match TRBD1. The CDR3 has 17 residues. Germline-derived CDR1 and CDR2 are MGHRA and YSYEKL. The junction had 10 bases not matched to a gene; V was cut back by 0 bases and J by 6 bases. CDR3 bases: TGCGCCAGCAGCCAAGACGTAAGACCGACAGGGGGCGATGGCTACACCTTC. The encoded protein is CASSQDVRPTGGDGYTF.

The chain uses TRBV6-1 and TRBJ1-2, with a tentative D call TRBD1 (5 bases). The CDR3 has 15 amino acids. The germline gives CDR1 MNHNS, CDR2 SASEGT. Trimming removed 3 bases from V and 8 bases from J, with 19 bases in between. The CDR3 is CASSDRQRPQRGYTF. The CDR3 nucleotides are TGTGCCAGCAGTGACCGACAGAGACCCCAAAGGGGCTACACCTTC.

The gene calls are TRBV27 and TRBJ1-6; D is undetermined. Trimming shortened V by 6 bases and J by 10 bases, and 19 bases separated the two germline ends. CDR1 is MNHEY and CDR2 is SMNVEV in the germline V gene (reference sequence). The CDR3 contains 15 residues. The CDR3: CASSQGGSAYSPLHF. The CDR3 DNA reads TGTGCCAGCAGCCAAGGCGGATCAGCCTACTCACCCCTCCACTTT.

V is TRBV18 and J is TRBJ2-3; D may match TRBD1 or TRBD2 (5 bases each). The CDR3 extends over 14 amino acids. Looked up from germline, CDR1 is KGHSH and CDR2 is LQKENI. Trimming cost V 4 bases and J 3 bases, with 11 bases left between them. The CDR3 reads CASSLGDRTDTQYF. For the CDR3, the DNA is TGTGCCAGCTCACTAGGGGACCGTACAGATACGCAGTATTTT.

The chain uses TRBV6-4 and TRBJ2-7, with D perhaps TRBD2 (6 bases). Looked up from germline, CDR1 is MRHNA and CDR2 is SNTAGT. The CDR3 extends over 15 amino acids. Between the trimmed V and J ends, which lost 5 bases and 2 bases, there was a span of 16 bases. The CDR3 sequence is CASSIEGGVPYEQYF. CDR3 DNA: TGTGCCAGCAGTATCGAAGGCGGGGTCCCCTACGAGCAGTACTTC.

On this clone itself: One base away lies a much larger clone, so this may be a sequencing read error. The V gene is TRBV5-4, the J gene TRBJ1-5, with 8 nucleotides matching TRBD1. CDR3 length equals 14 residues. CDR1 is SGHNT, CDR2 YYREEE, per germline (reference sequence). After removal of 0 bases from V and 4 bases from J, the junction contained 0 bases not matched to a gene. CDR3 residues: CASSLDRGNQPQHF. CDR3 nucleotides: TGTGCCAGCAGCTTGGACAGGGGGAATCAGCCCCAGCATTTT.

This clone was detected only a few times. The chain recombines TRBV7-2 with TRBJ1-3, with 10 bases matching TRBD1. CDR1 SGHTA and CDR2 FQGNSA come from the germline V gene. V lost 9 bases, J lost 2 bases, and 4 bases stayed unmatched. This CDR3 has 14 residues. In nucleotides, the CDR3 is TGTGCCAGTAGGACAGGGGGGACTGGAAACACCATATATTTT. Protein product: CASRTGGTGNTIYF.

This clone came up a few times. The chain has TRBV10-2 and TRBJ2-1, with D perhaps matching TRBD1 (5 bases). With 3 bases removed from V and 3 bases from J, the gap between germline ends came to 12 bases. The CDR3 is 15 residues long. The germline gives CDR1 WSHSY, CDR2 SAAADI. The CDR3 DNA reads as TGCGCCAGCAGTGATTGGGGCGGAAGCTACAATGAGCAGTTCTTC. It yields the protein CASSDWGGSYNEQFF.

The CDR3, as DNA: TGCGCCAGCAGCCAAGATTGGGTTGGATCTTACGAGCAGTACTTC. The encoded protein is CASSQDWVGSYEQYF. This chain joins TRBV4-3 and TRBJ2-7; D call uncertain. CDR3 size: 15 residues. V was clipped by 0 bases and J by 4 bases, with 13 bases between them. The germline CDR1 and CDR2 sequences are LGHNA and YSLEER.

The chain couples TRBV7-6 to TRBJ1-1, with D perhaps TRBD1 (5 bases). V lost 1 base to trimming and J lost 1 base, with 7 bases between them. The CDR3 has 14 amino acids. Looked up from germline, CDR1 is SGHVS and CDR2 is FNYEAQ. CDR3 amino acids: CASSLVGANTEAFF. In nucleotides, the CDR3 is TGTGCCAGCAGCTTAGTTGGGGCGAACACTGAAGCTTTCTTT.

This clone ranks as medium-sized (0.01 to 0.1%). The J gene is TRBJ2-7, the V gene TRBV7-9, with D perhaps matching TRBD1 (6 bases). The CDR3 covers 14 residues. Germline lookup yields CDR1 SEHNR and CDR2 FQNEAQ (reference sequence). Between the trimmed V and J ends, which lost 2 bases and 2 bases, there was a span of 10 bases. Here the CDR3 reads CASSLTGITYEQYF. Here the CDR3 DNA reads TGTGCCAGCAGCTTAACAGGGATAACCTACGAGCAGTACTTC.

This clone was seen once. The V call is TRBV7-2, the J call TRBJ2-7; 9 nucleotides match TRBD2. With V trimmed by 6 bases and J by 3 bases, 6 bases remained unmatched. Per the germline V gene, CDR1 is SGHTA and CDR2 is FQGNSA. This CDR3 has 14 residues. CDR3 sequence reads: CASRIAGASYEQYF. CDR3 nucleotides: TGTGCCAGCAGGATAGCGGGGGCGAGCTACGAGCAGTACTTC.

This clone was observed once. The rearrangement joins TRBV18 to TRBJ2-6; 12 positions match TRBD1. The CDR3 contains 18 residues. Germline V gene sequence: CDR1 KGHSH, CDR2 LQKENI. With V trimmed by 3 bases and J by 2 bases, 5 bases remained unmatched. The DNA of the CDR3 is TGTGCCAGCTCACCCCTGGGACAGGGGGCGGCTGGGGCCAACGTCCTGACTTTC. Protein sequence: CASSPLGQGAAGANVLTF.

This chain connects TRBV27 to TRBJ2-7; TRBD2 matches at 8 bases. This CDR3 has 19 amino acids. Germline CDR1 MNHEY, CDR2 SMNVEV (reference sequence). The V segment lost 2 bases and the J segment 4 bases; nucleotides outside the gene matches: 19. Here the CDR3 DNA reads TGTGCCAGCAGTTTACCCGTTCTCGTAACGGGGGGGCTAGTGTACGAGCAGTACTTC. Residues: CASSLPVLVTGGLVYEQYF.

The chain links TRBV18 to TRBJ2-2, with 7 positions matching TRBD1. With 3 bases clipped from V and 0 bases from J, the junction kept 4 bases outside the gene matches. Germline V gene sequence: CDR1 KGHSH, CDR2 LQKENI. There are 16 residues in the CDR3. DNA of the CDR3: TGTGCCAGCTCACCGAGGGACAGACCGAACACCGGGGAGCTGTTTTTT. Translated, it gives CASSPRDRPNTGELFF.

The chain recombines TRBV29-1 with TRBJ2-7, with D maybe TRBD1 (6 bases). From germline, CDR1 is SQVTM and CDR2 ANQGSEA. The CDR3 is 14 amino acids. Deletions cut 6 bases from V and 2 bases from J, with 17 bases between. Written as DNA, the CDR3 is TGCAGCGTGGGCGGTAACAGGGTAACCTACGAGCAGTACTTC. It translates to CSVGGNRVTYEQYF.

The J gene is TRBJ1-1, the V gene TRBV2, with 9 bases lining up with TRBD1. The germline CDR1 and CDR2 sequences are SNHLY and FYNNEI. This CDR3 has 15 residues. J gave up 7 bases and V 6 bases, and 12 bases lay outside the gene matches. CDR3 sequence reads: CASSPRDRVINEAFF. DNA for the CDR3: TGTGCCAGCAGCCCCCGGGACAGGGTTATTAATGAAGCTTTCTTT.

The chain couples TRBV30 to TRBJ2-3, with TRBD2 matching 9 bases. The CDR3 is 16 amino acids. V trimming: 0 bases; J trimming: 0 bases; junction bases outside the gene matches: 4. The V gene's germline CDR1 is GTSNPN and CDR2 SVGIG (reference sequence). The DNA of the CDR3 is TGTGCCTGGAGTGTGGGTAGCGGGGGAAGCACAGATACGCAGTATTTT. As protein: CAWSVGSGGSTDTQYF.

This clone has just one count. The chain links TRBV5-4 to TRBJ2-4; 8 bases map to TRBD1. The V and J ends lost 4 bases and 2 bases, in that order; junction bases with no gene match: 5. The CDR3 totals 15 residues. In germline, CDR1 is SGHNT, CDR2 YYREEE (reference sequence). The CDR3 loop is CASSPGGSSKNIQYF. The CDR3 DNA reads as TGTGCCAGCAGCCCAGGGGGCTCGTCCAAAAACATTCAGTACTTC.

CDR3 DNA sequence: TGTGCCAGCAGCCCTCTCGCTCATAAATACGAGCAGTACTTC. Its protein product is CASSPLAHKYEQYF. The rearrangement uses TRBV7-2 and TRBJ2-7; no firm D call. The germline V gene has CDR1 SGHTA and CDR2 FQGNSA. CDR3 length: 14 amino acids. Trimming pared 5 bases from V and 4 bases from J, leaving 15 bases between.

This clone was detected only once. This chain connects TRBV6-1 to TRBJ2-3; 8 bases are a match to TRBD1. V gave up 4 bases and J gave up 2 bases; unmatched junction bases: 5. CDR1 is MNHNS, CDR2 SASEGT, per germline. CDR3 length equals 15 residues. As DNA, the CDR3 is TGTGCCAGCAGTGCCCTCCAGGGGGCCACAGATACGCAGTATTTT. Protein product: CASSALQGATDTQYF.

This clone occurred a few times. The gene calls are TRBV11-2 and TRBJ2-7; 8 bases fit TRBD2. V lost 1 base, J lost 3 bases, and 5 bases stayed unmatched. This CDR3 region has 15 residues. Germline CDR1 and CDR2: SGHAT and FQNNGV. The CDR3 DNA is TGTGCCAGCAGCTTAGCCGGGACTAGAGACTACGAGCAGTACTTC. It encodes CASSLAGTRDYEQYF.

V usage is TRBV7-9 and J usage is TRBJ2-1; D is unresolved. Trimming cost V 7 bases and J 5 bases, with 9 bases left between them. The CDR3 covers 12 residues. The germline gives CDR1 SEHNR, CDR2 FQNEAQ (reference sequence). CDR3 residues: CASKNTDNEQFF. The CDR3 region has the DNA TGTGCCAGCAAAAACACAGACAATGAGCAGTTCTTC.

This chain links TRBV27 with TRBJ1-3; possible D gene TRBD1, 5 bases. CDR3 size: 13 residues. The ends were cut back, 5 bases at V and 4 bases at J, with 9 bases in the middle. Germline CDR1 reads MNHEY; CDR2 reads SMNVEV (reference sequence). This CDR3 reads CASSPGPGNTIYF. CDR3 in DNA: TGTGCCAGCAGTCCGGGGCCCGGAAACACCATATATTTT.

There are a few counts of this clone. CDR3 nucleotides: TGTGCCAGCAGCTCCACGGTCGTCACAGATACGCAGTATTTT. This codes for CASSSTVVTDTQYF. The chain combines TRBV7-2 with TRBJ2-3; no clear D gene. This CDR3 comprises 14 residues. Per the germline V gene, CDR1 is SGHTA and CDR2 is FQGNSA. V lost 4 bases to trimming and J lost 2 bases, with 10 bases between them.

The V call is TRBV9, the J call TRBJ1-4, with D possibly being TRBD1 (5 bases). The germline V gene has CDR1 SGDLS and CDR2 YYNGEE. The CDR3 is 18 amino acids. With 0 bases removed from V and 3 bases from J, the gap between germline ends came to 18 bases. CDR3 sequence reads: CASSVVGTSTRANEKLFF. The CDR3 region has the DNA TGTGCCAGCAGCGTAGTAGGGACGTCGACTAGGGCTAATGAAAAACTGTTTTTT.

The rearrangement joins TRBV30 to TRBJ2-5; TRBD1 aligns across 7 bases. The CDR3 spans 12 residues. V dropped 8 bases and J dropped 0; count of bases not matched to a gene: 3. Germline V gives CDR1 GTSNPN, CDR2 SVGIG (reference sequence). The CDR3 sequence: CAGDRNQETQYF. In nucleotides, the CDR3 is TGTGCCGGGGACAGAAACCAAGAGACCCAGTACTTC.

The chain links TRBV6-6 to TRBJ1-2; D remains ambiguous. The ends were cut back, 7 bases at V and 2 bases at J, with 17 bases in the middle. CDR3 length: 15 residues. Germline V gene lookup returns CDR1 MNHNY and CDR2 SVGAGI (reference sequence). CDR3 region: CASTDAYGGNYGYTF. For the CDR3, the DNA is TGTGCCAGCACCGACGCGTACGGCGGCAACTATGGCTACACCTTC.

In DNA, the CDR3 is TGTGCCAGCAGCCTAGCGAGCAGGCACGAGACCCAGTACTTC. It codes for CASSLASRHETQYF. This chain joins TRBV5-8 and TRBJ2-5, with D possibly being TRBD2 (6 bases). The germline V and J ends were trimmed by 4 bases and 5 bases, with 15 bases remaining between them. Germline V gives CDR1 SGHTS, CDR2 YDEGEE. The CDR3 sequence is 14 residues long.